Described below is a single T cell receptor beta chain sequence and its context. The data were obtained in a study of T cell changes during pregnancy in multiple sclerosis. Here immunoSEQ multiplex PCR was the method, and the copy in TCRdb shows in-frame clones only, minus some. Altogether approximately 50,000 clones are present, around 90% being singletons, with the ten largest covering more than 8.5%. The source is a female donor with multiple sclerosis, enrolled in a pregnancy study. The sample in question was CD8+ T cells from peripheral blood mononuclear cells, obtained after pregnancy.

The CDR3 DNA reads TGTGCCAGCAGCTTGGAGGGACAGACCATCTCTGGGGCCAACGTCCTGACTTTC. Protein: CASSLEGQTISGANVLTF. J is TRBJ2-6 and V is TRBV5-6, with TRBD1 identical over 7 bases. Trimming at V came to 0 bases and at J to 0 bases, leaving 6 bases not matched to a gene. The germline V gene encodes CDR1 SGHDT and CDR2 YYEEEE. The CDR3 spans 18 residues.